This TCR beta chain was sequenced for a study of blood T cells in healthy people across ages. Study-wide findings and caveats: Researchers judged that diversity estimates from one million T cells fell short of true values. Expanded clonotype changes were possibly confounded by unknown donor CMV status.

Together with a sample-barcoded 5' primer, a J-beta primer mix was included in a second PCR lasting about 7 to 11 cycles. Through a template-switch adaptor with 12 random nucleotides, each cDNA molecule received a tag. Using its own MiXCR run on the 5' RACE reads, TCRdb lists one record per CDR3 protein. The data contain hundreds of thousands of distinct CDR3 sequences, around 54% of them singletons. Sample donors were healthy Caucasian individuals that came from Russia, aged roughly 6 to 95. This clonotype was counted once. The target antigen is unknown. V gave up 2 bases and J gave up 3 bases, with 9 bases separating them. CDR3 length: 13 amino acids. CDR1 is SGHDT and CDR2 is YYEEEE in the germline V gene.

The sequencing sample was made of blood. The rearrangement uses TRBV5-6 and TRBJ2-7; D might be TRBD1 (5 bases). The receptor comes from a man aged 60 to 69 in good health. The CDR3 DNA is TGTGCCAGCAGCTTTTTTCAGGGCTACGAGCAGTACTTC. It yields the protein CASSFFQGYEQYF.